The entry below describes one TCR beta chain. This entry is derived from a study of blood T cell repertoires in COVID-19. About the research overall: PBMCs, B-cell-depleted T cells, or T cells were the source of the cDNA or gDNA that made up the material.

Clones were sequenced by immunoSEQ multiplex PCR, and TCRdb holds only the in-frame ones, with some missing. This sample has a few hundred thousand clones, with roughly 80% found just once. This sequence was found in a human donor in a cohort sampled during active COVID-19. The material sequenced was peripheral blood.

The CDR3 sequence is CATRPRGEFSGSSYEQYF. The CDR3 DNA is TGTGCCACCCGCCCCCGGGGCGAGTTTAGCGGGAGCTCCTACGAGCAGTACTTC. V usage is TRBV19 and J usage is TRBJ2-7, with 9 bases matching TRBD2. The germline V gene encodes CDR1 LNHDA and CDR2 SQIVND (reference sequence). The trim removed 10 bases at V and 0 bases at J, leaving 19 bases unmatched. The CDR3 length is 18 residues.